This T cell receptor (beta chain) is from a study of glioma-infiltrating T cells. The iRepertoire nested amplicon-rescue multiplex PCR amplified TCR alpha and beta CDR3s from RNA. Input was 100-400 ng of tissue mRNA or PBMC total RNA. TCRdb re-analysed the multiplex PCR reads in MiXCR, keeping a single row per CDR3 protein. The sample yields roughly 4,000 distinct CDR3 sequences, roughly 25% seen once. Regarding the study as a whole: Only very few CDR3 sequences appeared in both tissue and blood.

Ten or more counts support this clonotype. The antigen remains undetermined. Trimming stripped 4 bases from V and 0 bases from J, with 12 bases between. CDR1 is SGDLS, CDR2 YYNGEE, per germline. The CDR3 covers 15 residues. The chain carries TRBV9 and TRBJ2-3, with no clear D. This TCR derives from a human donor with low-grade glioma or glioblastoma, undergoing nonglioma brain surgery, or in good health (not recorded which). The specimen sequenced was glioma tissue, nonneoplastic brain tissue, or PBMCs (not recorded which). The CDR3: CASSSPAASTDTQYF. CDR3 DNA sequence: TGTGCCAGCAGCTCCCCGGCCGCTAGCACAGATACGCAGTATTTT.